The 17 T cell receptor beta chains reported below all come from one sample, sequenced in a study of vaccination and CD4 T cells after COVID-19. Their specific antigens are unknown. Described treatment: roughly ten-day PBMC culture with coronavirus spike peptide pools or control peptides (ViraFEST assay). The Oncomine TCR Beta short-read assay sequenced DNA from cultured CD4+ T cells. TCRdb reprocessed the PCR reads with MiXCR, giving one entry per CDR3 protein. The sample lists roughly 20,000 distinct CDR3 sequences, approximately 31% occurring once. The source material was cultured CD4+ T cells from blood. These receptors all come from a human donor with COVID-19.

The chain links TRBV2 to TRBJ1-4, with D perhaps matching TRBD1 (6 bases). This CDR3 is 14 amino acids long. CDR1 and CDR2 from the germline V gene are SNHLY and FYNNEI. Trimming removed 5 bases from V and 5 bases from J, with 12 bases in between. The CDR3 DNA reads TGTGCCAGCAGTAAGGACAGCGGCAATGAAAAACTGTTTTTT. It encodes CASSKDSGNEKLFF.

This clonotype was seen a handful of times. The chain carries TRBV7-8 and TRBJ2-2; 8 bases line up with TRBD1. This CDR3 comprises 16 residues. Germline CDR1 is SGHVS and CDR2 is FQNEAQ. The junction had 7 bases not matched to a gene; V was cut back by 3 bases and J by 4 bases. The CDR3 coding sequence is TGTGCCAGCAGCTTGGCAGGGGGCGCCGGCACCGGGGAGCTGTTTTTT. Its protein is CASSLAGGAGTGELFF.

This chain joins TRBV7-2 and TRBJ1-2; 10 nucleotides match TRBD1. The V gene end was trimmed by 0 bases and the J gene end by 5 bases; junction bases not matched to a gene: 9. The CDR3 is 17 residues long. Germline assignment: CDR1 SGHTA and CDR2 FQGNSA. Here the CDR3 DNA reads TGTGCCAGCAGCTTAGCGCTATCCGACAGGGGGCGATATGGCTACACCTTC. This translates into CASSLALSDRGRYGYTF. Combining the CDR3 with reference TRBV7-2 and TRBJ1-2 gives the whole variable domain GAGVSQSPSNKVTEKGKDVELRCDPISGHTALYWYRQSLGQGLEFLIYFQGNSAPDKSGLPSDRFSAERTGGSVSTLTIQRTQQEDSAVYLCASSLALSDRGRYGYTFGSGTRLTVV.

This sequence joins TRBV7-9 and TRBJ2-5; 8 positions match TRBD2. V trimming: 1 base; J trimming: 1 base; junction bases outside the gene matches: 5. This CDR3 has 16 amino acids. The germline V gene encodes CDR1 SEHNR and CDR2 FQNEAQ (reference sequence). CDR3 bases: TGTGCCAGCAGCTTAGGGGGTCGGGGGGGCCAAGAGACCCAGTACTTC. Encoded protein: CASSLGGRGGQETQYF.

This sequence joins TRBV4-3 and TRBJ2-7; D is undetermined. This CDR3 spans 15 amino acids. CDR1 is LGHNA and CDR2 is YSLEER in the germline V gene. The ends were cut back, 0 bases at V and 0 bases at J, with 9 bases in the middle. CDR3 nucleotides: TGCGCCAGCAGCCAAGAAGTCGGGTACTCCTACGAGCAGTACTTC. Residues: CASSQEVGYSYEQYF.

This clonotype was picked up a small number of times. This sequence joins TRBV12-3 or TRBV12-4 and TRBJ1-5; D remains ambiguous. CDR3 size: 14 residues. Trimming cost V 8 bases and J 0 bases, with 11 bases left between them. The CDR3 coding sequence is TGTGCCAGCGTTATGGGCGGTAGCAATCAGCCCCAGCATTTT. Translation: CASVMGGSNQPQHF.

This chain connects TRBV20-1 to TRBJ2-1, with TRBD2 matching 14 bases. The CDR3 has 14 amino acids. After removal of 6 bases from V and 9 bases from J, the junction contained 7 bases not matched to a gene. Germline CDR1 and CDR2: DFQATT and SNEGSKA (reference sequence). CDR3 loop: CSARTGTSGGEQFF. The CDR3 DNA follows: TGCAGTGCGCGGACCGGGACTAGCGGGGGTGAGCAGTTCTTC.

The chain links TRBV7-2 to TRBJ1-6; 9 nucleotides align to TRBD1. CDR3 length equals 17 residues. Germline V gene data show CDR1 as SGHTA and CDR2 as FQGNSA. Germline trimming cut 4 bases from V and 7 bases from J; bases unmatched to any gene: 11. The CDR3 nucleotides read TGTGCCAGCAGCTCCGGGGGTGGGGACAGGGCGAATTCACCCCTCCACTTT. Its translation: CASSSGGGDRANSPLHF.

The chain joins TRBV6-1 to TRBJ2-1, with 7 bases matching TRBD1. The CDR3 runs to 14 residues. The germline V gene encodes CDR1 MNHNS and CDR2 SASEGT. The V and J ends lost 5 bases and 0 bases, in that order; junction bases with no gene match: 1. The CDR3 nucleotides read TGTGCCAGCAGTCAGGGGGTCTCCTACAATGAGCAGTTCTTC. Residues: CASSQGVSYNEQFF.

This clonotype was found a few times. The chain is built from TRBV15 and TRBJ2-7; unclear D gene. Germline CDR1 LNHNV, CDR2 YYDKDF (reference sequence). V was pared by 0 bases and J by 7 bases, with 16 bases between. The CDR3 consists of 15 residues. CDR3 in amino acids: CATSRDVGPAREQYF. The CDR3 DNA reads TGTGCCACCAGCAGAGATGTGGGCCCCGCGAGAGAGCAGTACTTC.

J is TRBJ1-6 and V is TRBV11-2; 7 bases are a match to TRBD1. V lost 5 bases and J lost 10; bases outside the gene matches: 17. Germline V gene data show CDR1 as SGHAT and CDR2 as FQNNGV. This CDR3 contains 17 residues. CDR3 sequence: CASSPIDRVSWGSPLHF. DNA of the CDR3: TGTGCCAGCAGCCCTATCGACAGGGTTTCTTGGGGGTCACCCCTCCACTTT.

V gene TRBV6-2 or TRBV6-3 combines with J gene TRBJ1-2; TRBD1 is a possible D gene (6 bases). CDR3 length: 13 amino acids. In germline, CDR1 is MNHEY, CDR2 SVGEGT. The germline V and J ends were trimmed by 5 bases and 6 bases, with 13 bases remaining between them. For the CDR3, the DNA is TGTGCCAGCAGTGACACCGGGACACATGGCTACACCTTC. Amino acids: CASSDTGTHGYTF.

CDR3 DNA sequence: TGTGCCAGCAGCAAATCGGGACAGGGGGGCTACGAGCAGTACTTC. As protein: CASSKSGQGGYEQYF. This chain links TRBV7-2 with TRBJ2-7, with TRBD1 identical over 11 bases. Germline assignment: CDR1 SGHTA and CDR2 FQGNSA. J was trimmed by 3 bases and V by 5 bases; bases with no gene match: 6. This CDR3 has 15 residues.

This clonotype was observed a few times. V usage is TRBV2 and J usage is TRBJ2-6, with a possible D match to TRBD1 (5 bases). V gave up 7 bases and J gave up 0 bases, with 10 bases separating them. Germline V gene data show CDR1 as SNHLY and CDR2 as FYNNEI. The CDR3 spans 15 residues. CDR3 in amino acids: CASTGQDSGANVLTF. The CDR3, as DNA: TGTGCCAGCACCGGACAAGACTCTGGGGCCAACGTCCTGACTTTC.

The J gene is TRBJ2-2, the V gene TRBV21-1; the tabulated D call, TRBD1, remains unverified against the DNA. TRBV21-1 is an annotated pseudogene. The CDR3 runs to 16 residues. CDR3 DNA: TGTGCCAGCAGCAAAGGGGACAGTCCGAACACCGGGGAGCTGTTTTTT. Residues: CASSKGDSPNTGELFF.

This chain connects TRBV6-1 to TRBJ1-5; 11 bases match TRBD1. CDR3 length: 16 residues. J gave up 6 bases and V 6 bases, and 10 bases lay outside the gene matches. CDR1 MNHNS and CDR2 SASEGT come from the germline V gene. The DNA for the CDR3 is TGTGCCAGCAGCCCTTTGGGACAGGGGGGAATTCAGCCCCAGCATTTT. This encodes CASSPLGQGGIQPQHF.

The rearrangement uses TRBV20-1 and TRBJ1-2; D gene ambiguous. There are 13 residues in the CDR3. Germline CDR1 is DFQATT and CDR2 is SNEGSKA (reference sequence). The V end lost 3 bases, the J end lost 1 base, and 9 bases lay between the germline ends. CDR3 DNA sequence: TGCAGTGCTAGGGACGGAAGTAACTATGGCTACACCTTC. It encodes CSARDGSNYGYTF.